This passage covers 26 T cell receptor beta chains from one sample sequenced in a study of blood T cell repertoires in COVID-19 (dated by TCRdb to the early 2020s). The receptor library was made with the immunoSEQ multiplex PCR assay. TCRdb provides this immuneACCESS table in a form limited to in-frame rearrangements. Some clones are lacking; in checked studies, under half of them reflect an unresolved V gene, and why the rest are absent is not known. Recorded for this sample are approximately 100,000 clones; less than 90% of them occurred a single time. Approximately 18% of the sample lies in the top ten. The sequencing input was peripheral blood. Every receptor here comes from a woman between 55 and 75 years old with acute or convalescent COVID-19.

The rearrangement uses TRBV2 and TRBJ2-3; 10 bases match TRBD2. This CDR3 has 15 amino acids. The V segment lost 4 bases and the J segment 8 bases; nucleotides outside the gene matches: 9. Per the germline V gene, CDR1 is SNHLY and CDR2 is FYNNEI. The CDR3, as DNA: TGTGCCAGCAGTGCCTTAGCGGGAGGTGGAGGTACGCAGTATTTT. This sequence encodes CASSALAGGGGTQYF.

This chain links TRBV11-3 with TRBJ2-1, with D possibly being TRBD2 (6 bases). CDR1 is SGHNT and CDR2 is YENEEA in the germline V gene. The CDR3 is made up of 12 amino acids. The ends were cut back, 4 bases at V and 10 bases at J, with 11 bases in the middle. In DNA, the CDR3 is TGTGCCAGCAGCTCTAGGGGAGGAGAGCAGTTCTTC. This encodes CASSSRGGEQFF.

V and J are TRBV28 and TRBJ2-1; D may be TRBD1 (6 bases). The CDR3 contains 15 residues. Germline V CDR1 and CDR2: MDHEN, SYDVKM. V was clipped by 5 bases and J by 4 bases, with 15 bases between them. Here the CDR3 reads CASSPPGQSYNEQFF. The DNA for the CDR3 is TGTGCCAGCAGTCCCCCGGGACAAAGTTACAATGAGCAGTTCTTC.

The chain employs TRBV27 and TRBJ1-2; tentative D call: TRBD1 (5 bases). The germline CDR1 and CDR2 sequences are MNHEY and SMNVEV (reference sequence). The V end lost 8 bases, the J end lost 8 bases, and 21 bases lay between the germline ends. This CDR3 comprises 14 residues. The CDR3: CASSGGVYSLGYTF. CDR3 in DNA: TGTGCCAGCTCGGGGGGAGTGTACTCGTTAGGCTACACCTTC.

The chain couples TRBV18 to TRBJ1-1, with 7 bases aligning to TRBD1. J was trimmed by 3 bases and V by 8 bases; bases with no gene match: 12. Germline V gene data show CDR1 as KGHSH and CDR2 as LQKENI. This CDR3 region has 15 residues. DNA of the CDR3: TGTGCCAGCCACGGACAGGCAACGAGGGACACTGAAGCTTTCTTT. Its protein is CASHGQATRDTEAFF.

The chain has TRBV5-5 and TRBJ2-4, with D tentatively TRBD2 (5 bases). V was cut by 2 bases and J by 9 bases, with 12 bases left in between. The germline CDR1 and CDR2 sequences are SGHKS and YYEKEE (reference sequence). The CDR3 is 13 amino acids. CDR3: CASSLPEEAIQYF. DNA for the CDR3: TGTGCCAGCAGCTTACCCGAGGAGGCCATTCAGTACTTC.

The chain recombines TRBV27 with TRBJ1-5, with TRBD1 identical over 9 bases. V was pared by 5 bases and J by 4 bases, with 6 bases of the junction left unmatched. The CDR3 length is 15 residues. Germline V lookup: CDR1 MNHEY, CDR2 SMNVEV (reference sequence). The CDR3 bases are TGTGCCAGCAGTCCCCGGACAGGGGAAAATCAGCCCCAGCATTTT. The encoded protein is CASSPRTGENQPQHF.

This clone showed up just a few times. The V call is TRBV7-2, the J call TRBJ1-5; the D gene is possibly TRBD1 (6 bases). Trimming stripped 4 bases from V and 2 bases from J, with 12 bases between. The CDR3 has 15 residues. CDR1 SGHTA and CDR2 FQGNSA come from the germline V gene. CDR3 DNA: TGTGCCAGCAGCTCGGGGGGGGGCCGCAATCAGCCCCAGCATTTT. Its translation is CASSSGGGRNQPQHF.

CDR3 bases: TGTGCCTCCCAGCGGGAGGGGGTCACCGGGGAGCTGTTTTTT. This sequence encodes CASQREGVTGELFF. This sequence joins TRBV24-1 and TRBJ2-2; TRBD2 agrees at 10 bases. Germline V CDR1 and CDR2: KGHDR, SFDVKD. With V trimmed by 12 bases and J by 4 bases, 7 bases remained unmatched. The CDR3 is 14 amino acids.

The V gene is TRBV28, the J gene TRBJ1-2, with 7 bases that match TRBD1. Looked up from germline, CDR1 is MDHEN and CDR2 is SYDVKM. Unmatched junction bases numbered 12, after V lost 6 bases and J lost 2 bases. This CDR3 region has 16 residues. In nucleotides, the CDR3 is TGTGCCAGCAGCCCCACTTACGACAGGGCCAACTATGGCTACACCTTC. The encoded protein is CASSPTYDRANYGYTF.

The rearrangement joins TRBV30 to TRBJ1-2; D is unclear. Per germline, CDR1 GTSNPN and CDR2 SVGIG (reference sequence). The CDR3 consists of 13 residues. Trimming left V 3 bases short and J 9 bases short, with 17 bases between. CDR3 nucleotides: TGTGCCTGGAGGCTCCCCGGTCGTAATCGCTACACCTTC. It codes for CAWRLPGRNRYTF.

CDR3 DNA sequence: TGCGCCAGCAGCCAGGGACAGGCTAATGAAAAACTGTTTTTT. Protein: CASSQGQANEKLFF. V usage is TRBV5-1 and J usage is TRBJ1-4, with 8 bases lining up with TRBD1. Germline CDR1 and CDR2: SGHRS and YFSETQ. The CDR3 sequence is 14 residues long. The J segment lost 3 bases and the V segment lost 4 bases, leaving 2 bases of the junction unmatched. The whole variable domain, remainder taken from reference TRBV5-1 and TRBJ1-4, is KAGVTQTPRYLIKTRGQQVTLSCSPISGHRSVSWYQQTPGQGLQFLFEYFSETQRNKGNFPGRFSGRQFSNSRSEMNVSTLELGDSALYLCASSQGQANEKLFFGSGTQLSVL.

V is TRBV27 and J is TRBJ1-1; 10 nucleotides line up with TRBD1. Germline V gives CDR1 MNHEY, CDR2 SMNVEV (reference sequence). The CDR3 has 15 residues. The trim removed 5 bases at V and 1 base at J, leaving 4 bases unmatched. Here the CDR3 reads CASSGRDRGNTEAFF. The DNA of the CDR3 is TGTGCCAGCAGTGGGAGGGACAGGGGGAACACTGAAGCTTTCTTT.

The gene calls are TRBV28 and TRBJ2-5, with 13 bases fitting TRBD2. The CDR3 spans 15 residues. Germline V gives CDR1 MDHEN, CDR2 SYDVKM. Trimming at V came to 4 bases and at J to 5 bases, leaving 4 bases not matched to a gene. CDR3 loop: CASSSGLAGAETQYF. The CDR3 DNA sequence: TGTGCCAGCAGTTCCGGACTAGCGGGGGCTGAGACCCAGTACTTC.

This sequence joins TRBV4-1 and TRBJ1-3; no clear D. The V gene lost 4 bases and the J gene lost 0 bases, with 10 bases spanning the gap. This CDR3 has 15 residues. Germline assignment: CDR1 MGHRA and CDR2 YSYEKL. The CDR3: CASSLPRDSGNTIYF. DNA for the CDR3: TGCGCCAGCAGCCTCCCCCGGGACTCTGGAAACACCATATATTTT.

The chain combines TRBV18 with TRBJ2-5; TRBD2 matches at 7 bases. The junction had 15 bases not matched to a gene; V was cut back by 3 bases and J by 5 bases. Germline V gene lookup returns CDR1 KGHSH and CDR2 LQKENI. The CDR3 length is 17 residues. CDR3 sequence reads: CASSPHEGRGRWETQYF. In nucleotides, the CDR3 is TGTGCCAGCTCACCCCACGAAGGGAGGGGCCGGTGGGAGACCCAGTACTTC. Filled out from reference TRBV18 and TRBJ2-5, the complete variable domain reads NAGVMQNPRHLVRRRGQEARLRCSPMKGHSHVYWYRQLPEEGLKFMVYLQKENIIDESGMPKERFSAEFPKEGPSILRIQQVVRGDSAAYFCASSPHEGRGRWETQYFGPGTRLLVL.

This clone was observed once. The gene calls are TRBV28 and TRBJ1-2; possibly TRBD1 for D (6 bases). The CDR3 spans 14 residues. The germline V and J ends were trimmed by 8 bases and 5 bases, with 18 bases remaining between them. Germline CDR1 and CDR2: MDHEN and SYDVKM. The CDR3, as DNA: TGTGCCAGCCTAAGTTCAGGGGTGGGGTATGGCTACACCTTC. Protein sequence: CASLSSGVGYGYTF.

The rearrangement joins TRBV3-1 (or the pseudogene TRBV3-2) to TRBJ1-5, with D unresolved. The CDR3 runs 13 residues. The ends were cut back, 4 bases at V and 4 bases at J, with 8 bases in the middle. CDR1 LGHDT and CDR2 YNNKEL come from the germline V gene (reference sequence). CDR3 coding DNA: TGTGCCAGCAGCCCAACCAGAAATCAGCCCCAGCATTTT. Amino acid sequence: CASSPTRNQPQHF.

The rearrangement joins TRBV3-1 (or the pseudogene TRBV3-2) to TRBJ1-4, with D possibly being TRBD1 (5 bases). The CDR3 covers 17 residues. Trimming removed 5 bases at V and 2 bases at J, with 18 bases between. CDR1 LGHDT and CDR2 YNNKEL come from the germline V gene (reference sequence). In nucleotides, the CDR3 is TGTGCCAGCAGCTTACGTTCAGGGCGGGGTACTAATGAAAAACTGTTTTTT. This sequence encodes CASSLRSGRGTNEKLFF.

The V call is TRBV7-2, the J call TRBJ2-3; tentatively, D is TRBD1 (5 bases). Trimming left V 2 bases short and J 3 bases short, with 9 bases between. In germline, CDR1 is SGHTA, CDR2 FQGNSA. This CDR3 contains 14 residues. The CDR3 DNA reads TGTGCCAGCAGCTTAAGCAGGGCGACAGATACGCAGTATTTT. This translates into CASSLSRATDTQYF. Based on the CDR3 plus reference TRBV7-2 and TRBJ2-3, the full variable domain is GAGVSQSPSNKVTEKGKDVELRCDPISGHTALYWYRQSLGQGLEFLIYFQGNSAPDKSGLPSDRFSAERTGGSVSTLTIQRTQQEDSAVYLCASSLSRATDTQYFGPGTRLTVL.

The chain uses TRBV12-3 or TRBV12-4 and TRBJ2-5; 8 positions match TRBD2. The CDR3 runs to 13 residues. J gave up 3 bases and V 8 bases, and 5 bases lay outside the gene matches. CDR3 bases: TGTGCCAGCCGTTCGGGGGGGGAAGAGACCCAGTACTTC. This translates into CASRSGGEETQYF.

The genes are TRBV27 and TRBJ2-1, with TRBD2 as a possible D gene (8 bases). The V end lost 7 bases, the J end lost 7 bases, and 26 bases lay between the germline ends. Germline values: CDR1 MNHEY, CDR2 SMNVEV (reference sequence). The CDR3 is 17 amino acids. The CDR3 protein is CASKGALAGTPGNEQFF. The CDR3 DNA reads as TGTGCCAGCAAGGGGGCTTTAGCGGGGACACCAGGGAATGAGCAGTTCTTC.

The chain employs TRBV15 and TRBJ2-3; 10 nucleotides align to TRBD2. The CDR3 consists of 16 residues. Unmatched junction bases numbered 5, after V lost 1 base and J lost 4 bases. Germline CDR1 LNHNV, CDR2 YYDKDF (reference sequence). CDR3 bases: TGTGCCACCAGCAGAGCAAGCGGGGGGGCCGCAGATACGCAGTATTTT. Translated: CATSRASGGAADTQYF.

This chain uses TRBV27 with TRBJ1-4; TRBD1 agrees at 10 bases. With 4 bases clipped from V and 9 bases from J, the junction kept 14 bases outside the gene matches. The germline CDR1 and CDR2 sequences are MNHEY and SMNVEV (reference sequence). CDR3 length: 17 amino acids. CDR3 DNA: TGTGCCAGCAGTTGGGGACAGGGGCCTCCCCTTAGGCAAAAACTGTTTTTT. Translation gives CASSWGQGPPLRQKLFF.

The V call is TRBV5-6, the J call TRBJ2-5, with D maybe TRBD2 (5 bases). V lost 0 bases and J lost 7, with 13 bases in between. Germline V gene lookup returns CDR1 SGHDT and CDR2 YYEEEE. The CDR3 has 14 residues. DNA of the CDR3: TGTGCCAGCAGCTTGGCTGCAGGACGGGGGACCCAGTACTTC. This translates into CASSLAAGRGTQYF.

The V and J genes are TRBV4-3 and TRBJ1-4; no clear D. This CDR3 has 14 residues. V shed 3 bases and J shed 7 bases, with 12 bases lying between them. Germline V gene sequence: CDR1 LGHNA, CDR2 YSLEER. The chain's CDR3 is CASSQNRGGEKLFF. The DNA of the CDR3 is TGCGCCAGCAGCCAGAACCGGGGTGGTGAAAAACTGTTTTTT.